The 25 T cell receptor beta chains below come from one sample, sequenced in a study of T cell repertoires in cytomegalovirus infection. TCRdb ran MiXCR on the reads and lists one entry per CDR3 protein. The table shows about 700,000 distinct CDR3 sequences, with approximately 33% occurring only once. Their antigens remain unidentified. The starting material was cultured PBMCs, obtained from culture after CMV antigen stimulation. These receptors were obtained from a human donor in good health (CMV status not recorded). Some clones in this sample may be carry-over from other donors' samples.

This clonotype was observed many times. This chain connects TRBV7-2 to TRBJ2-6; D is perhaps TRBD2 (6 bases). Germline assignment: CDR1 SGHTA and CDR2 FQGNSA. V was clipped by 5 bases and J by 0 bases, with 20 bases between them. This CDR3 is 19 amino acids long. CDR3 region: CASSLGGGPDFSGANVLTF. The CDR3 bases are TGTGCCAGCAGCCTGGGCGGAGGGCCAGACTTCTCTGGGGCCAACGTCCTGACTTTC. Complete variable domain (other parts from reference TRBV7-2 and TRBJ2-6): GAGVSQSPSNKVTEKGKDVELRCDPISGHTALYWYRQSLGQGLEFLIYFQGNSAPDKSGLPSDRFSAERTGGSVSTLTIQRTQQEDSAVYLCASSLGGGPDFSGANVLTFGAGSRLTVL.

V gene TRBV6-1 combines with J gene TRBJ1-4; D gene uncertain. The V end was cut by 4 bases, the J end by 0 bases, with 9 bases between. Germline loops: CDR1 MNHNS, CDR2 SASEGT. This CDR3 comprises 15 residues. In DNA, the CDR3 is TGTGCCAGCAGTGGCCCTTATGCAACTAATGAAAAACTGTTTTTT. Translation: CASSGPYATNEKLFF.

The chain carries TRBV28 and TRBJ2-1; the D gene is possibly TRBD1 (5 bases). CDR1 is MDHEN and CDR2 is SYDVKM in the germline V gene. Trimming left V 3 bases short and J 3 bases short, with 15 bases between. The CDR3 extends over 16 amino acids. CDR3 loop: CASSFNSAQGYNEQFF. The CDR3, as DNA: TGTGCCAGCAGTTTCAACTCGGCGCAGGGCTACAATGAGCAGTTCTTC.

The chain links TRBV4-3 to TRBJ2-1, with a tentative D call TRBD2 (6 bases). The V end lost 7 bases, the J end lost 4 bases, and 17 bases lay between the germline ends. The CDR3 is 15 residues long. Germline V gene data show CDR1 as LGHNA and CDR2 as YSLEER. CDR3 sequence: CASTPDSGNYNEQFF. CDR3 DNA: TGCGCCAGCACTCCGGATAGCGGTAATTACAATGAGCAGTTCTTC.

This clonotype was seen a few times. The chain is built from TRBV4-1 and TRBJ2-6, with 11 bases aligning to TRBD1. Germline CDR1 is MGHRA and CDR2 is YSYEKL. The CDR3 has 18 residues. With V trimmed by 4 bases and J by 2 bases, 7 bases remained unmatched. This chain's CDR3 is CASSPEPGQGAGANVLTF. In DNA, the CDR3 is TGCGCCAGCAGCCCAGAACCGGGACAGGGGGCTGGGGCCAACGTCCTGACTTTC.

This clonotype was picked up many times. The rearrangement joins TRBV7-8 to TRBJ2-7; 9 positions agree with TRBD2. The V gene end was trimmed by 5 bases and the J gene end by 2 bases; junction bases not matched to a gene: 4. The CDR3 contains 14 residues. CDR1 is SGHVS and CDR2 is FQNEAQ in the germline V gene. The CDR3 here is CASSGSGGPYEQYF. The CDR3 DNA reads TGTGCCAGCAGCGGTAGCGGGGGACCCTACGAGCAGTACTTC.

The chain is built from TRBV20-1 and TRBJ2-5; tentative D call: TRBD2 (5 bases). The CDR3 covers 14 residues. Germline V CDR1 and CDR2: DFQATT, SNEGSKA (reference sequence). V lost 6 bases and J lost 1, with 15 bases in between. The CDR3 DNA is TGCAGTGCCGTGGGTTGGGAGCTCCAAGAGACCCAGTACTTC. Residues: CSAVGWELQETQYF.

The chain employs TRBV12-5 and TRBJ2-5, with D perhaps matching TRBD2 (6 bases). The CDR3 runs to 16 residues. V was pared by 2 bases and J by 3 bases, with 16 bases between. From germline, CDR1 is LGHNT and CDR2 FRNRAP. As DNA, the CDR3 is TGTGCTAGTGGTTTGCCCTCCCATAGACTAGAAGAGACCCAGTACTTC. The encoded protein is CASGLPSHRLEETQYF. The full variable domain, rest sourced from reference TRBV12-5 and TRBJ2-5, is DARVTQTPRHKVTEMGQEVTMRCQPILGHNTVFWYRQTMMQGLELLAYFRNRAPLDDSGMPKDRFSAEMPDATLATLKIQPSEPRDSAVYFCASGLPSHRLEETQYFGPGTRLLVL.

This clonotype was observed a few times. Here the CDR3 reads CASNRGRITDTQYF. The CDR3 bases are TGTGCCAGCAACCGAGGAAGAATCACAGATACGCAGTATTTT. J is TRBJ2-3 and V is TRBV12-3 or TRBV12-4; D is unresolved. This CDR3 region has 14 residues. V gave up 7 bases and J gave up 2 bases, with 13 bases separating them.

The chain couples TRBV7-8 to TRBJ2-7, with no clear D. The CDR3 is 14 amino acids. Trimming removed 2 bases from V and 0 bases from J, with 8 bases in between. Looked up from germline, CDR1 is SGHVS and CDR2 is FQNEAQ. CDR3 bases: TGTGCCAGCAGCTTACCGGGCTCCTCCTACGAGCAGTACTTC. Amino acids: CASSLPGSSYEQYF. The full variable domain, in which reference TRBV7-8 and TRBJ2-7 provide the parts outside the CDR3, is GAGVSQSPRYKVAKRGQDVALRCDPISGHVSLFWYQQALGQGPEFLTYFQNEAQLDKSGLPSDRFFAERPEGSVSTLKIQRTQQEDSAVYLCASSLPGSSYEQYFGPGTRLTVT.

The V and J genes are TRBV28 and TRBJ1-5; D is uncertain. With 6 bases removed from V and 6 bases from J, the gap between germline ends came to 6 bases. Germline loops: CDR1 MDHEN, CDR2 SYDVKM. The CDR3 extends over 11 amino acids. The CDR3 loop reads CASSQGQPQHF. CDR3 in DNA: TGTGCCAGCAGCCAAGGTCAGCCCCAGCATTTT. Filled out from reference TRBV28 and TRBJ1-5, the complete variable domain reads DVKVTQSSRYLVKRTGEKVFLECVQDMDHENMFWYRQDPGLGLRLIYFSYDVKMKEKGDIPEGYSVSREKKERFSLILESASTNQTSMYLCASSQGQPQHFGDGTRLSIL.

This clonotype was counted ten times or more. The chain recombines TRBV7-8 with TRBJ2-7; 8 bases agree with TRBD1. Germline V gene data show CDR1 as SGHVS and CDR2 as FQNEAQ. The CDR3 is made up of 16 amino acids. V dropped 4 bases and J dropped 3; count of bases not matched to a gene: 11. The CDR3 nucleotides read TGTGCCAGCAGCTCCCGGGACAGGCCGGGCGACTACGAGCAGTACTTC. Translation: CASSSRDRPGDYEQYF.

The rearrangement uses TRBV7-9 and TRBJ2-1; TRBD2 matches at 9 bases. Germline trimming cut 7 bases from V and 2 bases from J; bases unmatched to any gene: 6. This CDR3 is built from 15 residues. Germline CDR1 and CDR2: SEHNR and FQNEAQ (reference sequence). CDR3 coding DNA: TGTGCCAGCACCCGGACTAGCGCGACCTACAATGAGCAGTTCTTC. Protein product: CASTRTSATYNEQFF.

The rearrangement joins TRBV20-1 to TRBJ2-1, with 7 bases identical to TRBD2. The germline V gene encodes CDR1 DFQATT and CDR2 SNEGSKA (reference sequence). The length of the CDR3 is 13 residues. V lost 0 bases, J lost 7 bases, and 3 bases stayed unmatched. The CDR3 region is CSARDLLANEQFF. CDR3 sequence (DNA): TGCAGTGCTAGAGATTTACTAGCGAATGAGCAGTTCTTC.

A remark on this clonotype: The germline gene is not matched at one end of the junction; a read error may be the cause. V is TRBV11-2 and J is TRBJ1-1; 7 nucleotides match TRBD1. Germline V gives CDR1 SGHAT, CDR2 FQNNGV. This CDR3 is built from 15 residues. The CDR3 coding sequence is TGTGCCAACAGCGGACGACAGGGCTTTCGGACTGAAGCTTTCTTT. Translated: CANSGRQGFRTEAFF.

The CDR3 region has the DNA TGTGCCAGCAGTTATGCAGGGGGAAGGTACGAGCAGTACTTC. Translation: CASSYAGGRYEQYF. This chain links TRBV6-6 with TRBJ2-7; TRBD1 matches 7 bases. Germline V CDR1 and CDR2: MNHNY, SVGAGI (reference sequence). Germline trimming cut 3 bases from V and 4 bases from J; bases unmatched to any gene: 6. The CDR3 totals 14 residues.

V gene TRBV12-3 or TRBV12-4 combines with J gene TRBJ1-5; D remains unclear. The length of the CDR3 is 13 residues. Trimming stripped 5 bases from V and 3 bases from J, with 8 bases between. The CDR3 here is CASSPLFNQPQHF. The CDR3 bases are TGTGCCAGCAGTCCCCTTTTCAATCAGCCCCAGCATTTT.

The CDR3 loop reads CASSQEGQGHLVNTEAFF. The CDR3 bases are TGCGCCAGCAGCCAAGAAGGACAGGGTCATTTGGTTAACACTGAAGCTTTCTTT. The rearrangement links TRBV4-3 to TRBJ1-1, with 8 bases that match TRBD1. In germline, CDR1 is LGHNA, CDR2 YSLEER. With 0 bases clipped from V and 2 bases from J, the junction kept 11 bases outside the gene matches. This CDR3 is built from 18 residues.

There are a few counts of this clonotype. The chain employs TRBV7-8 and TRBJ2-2, with 10 bases lining up with TRBD2. This CDR3 has 15 residues. Germline V lookup: CDR1 SGHVS, CDR2 FQNEAQ. V was pared by 6 bases and J by 5 bases, with 6 bases of the junction left unmatched. The CDR3 loop reads CASRYLAGETGELFF. CDR3 sequence (DNA): TGTGCCAGCAGATATCTAGCGGGGGAAACCGGGGAGCTGTTTTTT. Drawing the rest from reference TRBV7-8 and TRBJ2-2, the complete variable domain is GAGVSQSPRYKVAKRGQDVALRCDPISGHVSLFWYQQALGQGPEFLTYFQNEAQLDKSGLPSDRFFAERPEGSVSTLKIQRTQQEDSAVYLCASRYLAGETGELFFGEGSRLTVL.

The CDR3 sequence: CASSFPGQSYNEQFF. The CDR3, as DNA: TGTGCCAGCAGTTTTCCGGGACAGTCCTACAATGAGCAGTTCTTC. The rearrangement uses TRBV6-6 and TRBJ2-1, with 7 bases lining up with TRBD1. The junction had 4 bases not matched to a gene; V was cut back by 4 bases and J by 1 base. CDR3 length: 15 residues. The germline V gene encodes CDR1 MNHNY and CDR2 SVGAGI (reference sequence).

This clonotype was recorded many times. The chain has TRBV7-6 and TRBJ2-1, with D maybe TRBD1 (7 bases). Trimming took off 7 bases at V and 8 bases at J, with 21 bases between the two ends. Germline values: CDR1 SGHVS, CDR2 FNYEAQ. The CDR3 runs 15 residues. The CDR3 reads CASTRGSPGVDEQFF. The CDR3, as DNA: TGTGCCAGCACCAGGGGGAGCCCGGGGGTAGATGAGCAGTTCTTC.

This clonotype was found many times. The chain recombines TRBV7-2 with TRBJ2-2; TRBD1 agrees at 7 bases. Germline values: CDR1 SGHTA, CDR2 FQGNSA. The CDR3 has 16 residues. Trimming at V came to 5 bases and at J to 5 bases, leaving 11 bases not matched to a gene. The CDR3 protein is CASSRFLRQGTGELFF. The CDR3, as DNA: TGTGCCAGCAGCCGGTTTCTTCGACAGGGAACCGGGGAGCTGTTTTTT.

The chain employs TRBV20-1 and TRBJ1-5; TRBD1 matches 7 bases. Trimming removed 6 bases from V and 7 bases from J; junction bases left unmatched: 9. This CDR3 has 13 residues. Germline V gives CDR1 DFQATT, CDR2 SNEGSKA (reference sequence). CDR3: CSATRDRSQPQHF. CDR3 DNA: TGCAGTGCAACCCGGGACAGAAGCCAGCCCCAGCATTTT.

The V call is TRBV7-2, the J call TRBJ1-3; weak D call: TRBD1 (5 bases). Germline V lookup: CDR1 SGHTA, CDR2 FQGNSA. V gave up 5 bases and J gave up 0 bases, with 11 bases separating them. The CDR3 sequence is 15 residues long. Here the CDR3 reads CASSLDRNSGNTIYF. The CDR3 DNA follows: TGTGCCAGCAGCCTCGACAGAAACTCTGGAAACACCATATATTTT.

The chain couples TRBV19 to TRBJ1-1, with D tentatively TRBD1 (5 bases). Looked up from germline, CDR1 is LNHDA and CDR2 is SQIVND (reference sequence). This CDR3 has 13 amino acids. Trimming stripped 7 bases from V and 3 bases from J, with 12 bases between. The CDR3 region has the DNA TGTGCCAGTAAAAGGACAAGAGACACTGAAGCTTTCTTT. It yields the protein CASKRTRDTEAFF. Full variable domain (remainder filled in from reference TRBV19 and TRBJ1-1): DGGITQSPKYLFRKEGQNVTLSCEQNLNHDAMYWYRQDPGQGLRLIYYSQIVNDFQKGDIAEGYSVSREKKESFPLTVTSAQKNPTAFYLCASKRTRDTEAFFGQGTRLTVV.